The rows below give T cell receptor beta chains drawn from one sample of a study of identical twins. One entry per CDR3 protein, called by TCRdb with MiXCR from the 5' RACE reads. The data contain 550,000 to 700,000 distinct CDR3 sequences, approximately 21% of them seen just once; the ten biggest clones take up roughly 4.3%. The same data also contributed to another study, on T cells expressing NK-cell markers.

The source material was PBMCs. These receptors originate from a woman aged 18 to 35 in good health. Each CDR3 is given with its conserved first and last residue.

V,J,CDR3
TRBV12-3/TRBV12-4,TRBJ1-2,CASSLDWDSGYTF
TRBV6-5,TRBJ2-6,CASSLGRGVSGANVLTF
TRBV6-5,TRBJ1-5,CASSYSGRFNQPQHF
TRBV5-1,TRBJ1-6,CASSLERGGNSPLHF
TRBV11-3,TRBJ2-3,CASSSTYTQYF
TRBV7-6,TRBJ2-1,CASSLAAPTSGGEQFF
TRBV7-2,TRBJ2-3,CASSFSPSTDTQYF
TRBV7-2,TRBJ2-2,CASSLLGLAYTGELFF
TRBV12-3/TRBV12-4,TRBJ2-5,CAIGVRETQYF
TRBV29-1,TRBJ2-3,CSVEYPVIADTQYF
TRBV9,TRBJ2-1,CASSVVPHGGGDHYNEQFF
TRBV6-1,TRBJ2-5,CASRPTGEETQYF
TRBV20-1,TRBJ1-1,CSAIRGQLMNTEAFF
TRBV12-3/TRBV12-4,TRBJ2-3,CASSYLRDTQYF
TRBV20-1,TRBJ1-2,CSALGRSGYTF
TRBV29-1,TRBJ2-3,CSGTGPSDTQYF
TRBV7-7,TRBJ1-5,CASSPNNLAQHF
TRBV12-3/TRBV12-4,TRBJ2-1,CASSEPQGAYNEQFF
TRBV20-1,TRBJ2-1,CSAPTGVERNEQFF
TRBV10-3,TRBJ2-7,CAISGGTVSYEQYF
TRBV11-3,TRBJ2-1,CASSPRRGLNEQFF
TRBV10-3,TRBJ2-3,CAIKPDTDTQYF
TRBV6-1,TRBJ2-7,CASRSTGSGYEQYF
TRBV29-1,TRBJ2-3,CSVGAGYSDTQYF
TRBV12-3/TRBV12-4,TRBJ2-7,CASSRSTLPYEQYF
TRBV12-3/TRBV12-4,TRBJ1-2,CASLPNGYTF
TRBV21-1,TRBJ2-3,CASSKVCPIPSDTQYF
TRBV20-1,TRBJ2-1,CSARGGTGSSYNEQFF
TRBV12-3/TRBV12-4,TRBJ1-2,CASSLWGAGGYTF
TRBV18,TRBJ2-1,CASSPRTSEVEQFF
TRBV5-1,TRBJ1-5,CASSLIGNQPQHF
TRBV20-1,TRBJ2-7,CSAYRTSLTSYEQYF
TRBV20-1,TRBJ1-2,CSARDTSYGYTF
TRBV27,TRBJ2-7,CASSLMPGGGEQYF
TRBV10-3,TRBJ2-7,CAISPDRASYEQYF
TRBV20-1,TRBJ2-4,CSARDPGIAKNIQYF
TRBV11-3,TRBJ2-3,CASSPIRMEQYF
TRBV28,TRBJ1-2,CASTRDGFGYTF
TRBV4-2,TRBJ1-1,CASSQGDSGEAFF
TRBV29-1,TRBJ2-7,CSGGTGVSYEQYF
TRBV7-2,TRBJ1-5,CASSLGPRGQPQHF
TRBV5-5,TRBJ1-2,CASSWGGANGYTF
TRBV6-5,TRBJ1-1,CASSYSKRGWDTEAFF
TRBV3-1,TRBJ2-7,CASSLRDGDYEQYF
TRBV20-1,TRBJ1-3,CSARDGPSGNTIYF
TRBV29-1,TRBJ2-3,CSVVSLRTDTQYF
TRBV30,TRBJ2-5,CAWSENQETQYF